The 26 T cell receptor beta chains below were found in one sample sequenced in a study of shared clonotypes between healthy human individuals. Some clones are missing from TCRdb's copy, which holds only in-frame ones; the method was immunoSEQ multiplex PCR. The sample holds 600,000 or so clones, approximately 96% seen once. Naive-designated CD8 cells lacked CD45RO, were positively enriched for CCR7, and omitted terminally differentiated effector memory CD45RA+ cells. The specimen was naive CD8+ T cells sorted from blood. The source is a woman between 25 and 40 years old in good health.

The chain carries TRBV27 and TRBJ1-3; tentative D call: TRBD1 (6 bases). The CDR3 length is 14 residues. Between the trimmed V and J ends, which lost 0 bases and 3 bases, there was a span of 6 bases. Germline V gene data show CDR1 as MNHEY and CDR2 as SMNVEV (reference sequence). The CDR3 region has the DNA TGTGCCAGCAGTTTATCCAGGGGTGGAAACACCATATATTTT. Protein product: CASSLSRGGNTIYF.

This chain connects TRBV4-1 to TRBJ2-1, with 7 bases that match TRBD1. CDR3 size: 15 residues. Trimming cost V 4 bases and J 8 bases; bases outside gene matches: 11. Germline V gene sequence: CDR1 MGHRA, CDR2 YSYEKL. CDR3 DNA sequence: TGCGCCAGCAGCCTAGACAGGGAGACCTTCGATGAGCAGTTCTTC. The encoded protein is CASSLDRETFDEQFF.

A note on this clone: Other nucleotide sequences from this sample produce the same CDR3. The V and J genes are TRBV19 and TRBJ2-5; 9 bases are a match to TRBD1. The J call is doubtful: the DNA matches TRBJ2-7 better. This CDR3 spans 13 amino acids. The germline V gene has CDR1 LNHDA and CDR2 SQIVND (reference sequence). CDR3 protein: CASSTGQGYEQYF. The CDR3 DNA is TGTGCCAGTAGTACCGGACAGGGGTACGAGCAGTACTTC.

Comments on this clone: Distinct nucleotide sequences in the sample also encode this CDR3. CDR3 residues: CASSVGSGSSYEQYF. The CDR3 nucleotides read TGTGCCAGCAGCGTAGGAAGCGGGAGCTCCTACGAGCAGTACTTC. The rearrangement joins TRBV9 to TRBJ2-7, with 8 bases that match TRBD2. Germline lookup yields CDR1 SGDLS and CDR2 YYNGEE. Trimming removed 0 bases from V and 0 bases from J; junction bases left unmatched: 2. The CDR3 has 15 amino acids.

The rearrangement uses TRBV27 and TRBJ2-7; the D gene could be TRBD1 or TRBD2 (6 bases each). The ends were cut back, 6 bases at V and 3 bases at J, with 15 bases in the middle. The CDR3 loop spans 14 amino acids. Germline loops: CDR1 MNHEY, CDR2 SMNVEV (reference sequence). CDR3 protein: CASSPGGDNYEQYF. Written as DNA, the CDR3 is TGTGCCAGCAGCCCCGGCGGGGACAACTACGAGCAGTACTTC.

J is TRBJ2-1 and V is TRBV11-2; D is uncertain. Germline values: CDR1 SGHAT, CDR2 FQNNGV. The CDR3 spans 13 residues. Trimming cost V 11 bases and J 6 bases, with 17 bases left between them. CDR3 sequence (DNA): TGTGCCGTCAGGAGCTCTGCCGGCAATGAGCAGTTCTTC. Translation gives CAVRSSAGNEQFF.

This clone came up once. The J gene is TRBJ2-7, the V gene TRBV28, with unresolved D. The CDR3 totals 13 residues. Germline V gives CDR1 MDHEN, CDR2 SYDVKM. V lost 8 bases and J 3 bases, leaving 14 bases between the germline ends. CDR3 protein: CASGTDGNYEQYF. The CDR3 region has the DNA TGTGCCAGCGGAACAGACGGAAACTACGAGCAGTACTTC.

The CDR3 sequence: CSVNHRGPNTEAFF. The CDR3 nucleotides read TGCAGCGTTAACCACAGGGGCCCGAACACTGAAGCTTTCTTT. This chain joins TRBV29-1 and TRBJ1-1, with 7 bases fitting TRBD1. CDR1 is SQVTM and CDR2 is ANQGSEA in the germline V gene. V gave up 5 bases and J gave up 1 base; unmatched junction bases: 7. This CDR3 is built from 14 residues.

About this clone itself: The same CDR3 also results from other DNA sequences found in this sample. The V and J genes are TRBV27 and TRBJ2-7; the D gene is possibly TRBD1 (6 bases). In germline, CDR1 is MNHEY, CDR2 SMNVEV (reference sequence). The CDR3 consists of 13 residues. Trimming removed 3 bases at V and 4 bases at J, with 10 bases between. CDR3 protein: CASSFGTTYEQYF. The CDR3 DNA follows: TGTGCCAGCAGTTTTGGGACAACTTACGAGCAGTACTTC.

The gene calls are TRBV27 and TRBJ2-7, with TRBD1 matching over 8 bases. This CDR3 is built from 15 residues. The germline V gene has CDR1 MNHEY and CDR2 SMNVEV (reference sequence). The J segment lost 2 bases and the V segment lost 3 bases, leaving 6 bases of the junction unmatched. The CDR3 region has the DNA TGTGCCAGCAGTTTGTCGCAGGGGGCAGCCTACGAGCAGTACTTC. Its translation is CASSLSQGAAYEQYF.

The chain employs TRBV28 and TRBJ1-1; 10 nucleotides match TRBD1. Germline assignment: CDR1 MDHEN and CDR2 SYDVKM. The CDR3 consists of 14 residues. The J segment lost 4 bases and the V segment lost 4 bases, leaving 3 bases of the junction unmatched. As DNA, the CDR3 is TGTGCCAGCAGTTCAAGGACAGGGGGCACTGAAGCTTTCTTT. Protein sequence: CASSSRTGGTEAFF.

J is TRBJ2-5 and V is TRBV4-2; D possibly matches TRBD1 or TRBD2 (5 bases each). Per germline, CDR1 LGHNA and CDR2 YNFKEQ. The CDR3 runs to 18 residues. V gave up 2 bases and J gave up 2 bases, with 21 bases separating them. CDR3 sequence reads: CASSQLGVRLFHQETQYF. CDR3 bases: TGTGCCAGCAGCCAATTGGGGGTCAGGCTCTTCCATCAAGAGACCCAGTACTTC.

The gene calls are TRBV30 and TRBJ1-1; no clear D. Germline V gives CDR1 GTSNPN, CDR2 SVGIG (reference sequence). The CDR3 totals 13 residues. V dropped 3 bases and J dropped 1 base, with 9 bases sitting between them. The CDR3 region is CAWRDPPNTEAFF. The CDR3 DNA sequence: TGTGCCTGGAGAGACCCCCCGAACACTGAAGCTTTCTTT.

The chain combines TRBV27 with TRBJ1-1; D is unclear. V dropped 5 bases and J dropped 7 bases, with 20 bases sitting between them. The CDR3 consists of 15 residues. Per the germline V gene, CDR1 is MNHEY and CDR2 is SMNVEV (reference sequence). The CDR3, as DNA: TGTGCCAGCAGTCACGGTCCACCTTCTTTTCTTGAAGCTTTCTTT. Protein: CASSHGPPSFLEAFF.

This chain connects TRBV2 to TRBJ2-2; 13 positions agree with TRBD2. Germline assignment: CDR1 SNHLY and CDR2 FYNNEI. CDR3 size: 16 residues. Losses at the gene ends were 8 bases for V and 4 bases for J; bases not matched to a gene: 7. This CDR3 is CASEGGTSGITGELFF. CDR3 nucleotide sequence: TGTGCCAGCGAGGGTGGGACTAGCGGGATCACCGGGGAGCTGTTTTTT.

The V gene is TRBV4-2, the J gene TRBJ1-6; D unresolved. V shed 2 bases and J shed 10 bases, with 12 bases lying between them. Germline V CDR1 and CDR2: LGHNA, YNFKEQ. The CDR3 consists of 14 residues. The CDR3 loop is CASSQYDPGSPLHF. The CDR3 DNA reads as TGTGCCAGCAGCCAATACGACCCGGGCTCACCCCTCCACTTT.

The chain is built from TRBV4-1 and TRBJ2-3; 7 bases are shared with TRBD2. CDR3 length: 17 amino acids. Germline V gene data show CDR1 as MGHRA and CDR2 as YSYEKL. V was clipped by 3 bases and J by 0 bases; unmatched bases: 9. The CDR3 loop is CASSQDRGVSSTDTQYF. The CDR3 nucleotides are TGCGCCAGCAGCCAGGACCGGGGGGTATCTAGCACAGATACGCAGTATTTT.

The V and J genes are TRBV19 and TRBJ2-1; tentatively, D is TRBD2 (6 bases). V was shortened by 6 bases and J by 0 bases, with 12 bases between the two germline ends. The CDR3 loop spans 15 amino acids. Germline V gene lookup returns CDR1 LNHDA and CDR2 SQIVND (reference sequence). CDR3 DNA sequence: TGTGCCAGTAGGGACCTAGCGAGCTCCTACAATGAGCAGTTCTTC. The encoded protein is CASRDLASSYNEQFF.

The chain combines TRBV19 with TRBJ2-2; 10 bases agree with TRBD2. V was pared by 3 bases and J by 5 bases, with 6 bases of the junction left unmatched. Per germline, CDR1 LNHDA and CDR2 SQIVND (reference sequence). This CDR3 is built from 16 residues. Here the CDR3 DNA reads TGTGCCAGTAGTATCCTAGCGGGAGAAGGAACCGGGGAGCTGTTTTTT. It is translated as CASSILAGEGTGELFF.

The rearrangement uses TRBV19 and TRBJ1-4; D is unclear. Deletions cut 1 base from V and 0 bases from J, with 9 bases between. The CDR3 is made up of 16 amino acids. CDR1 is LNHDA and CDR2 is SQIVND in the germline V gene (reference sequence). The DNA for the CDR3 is TGTGCCAGTAGTATAGGGCCCCGTGCAACTAATGAAAAACTGTTTTTT. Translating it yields CASSIGPRATNEKLFF.

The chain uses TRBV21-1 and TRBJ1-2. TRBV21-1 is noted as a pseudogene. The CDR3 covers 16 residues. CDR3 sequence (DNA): TGTGCCAGCAGCAATTCGTGTCGGATAAGGCGCTATGGCTACACCTTC. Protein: CASSNSCRIRRYGYTF.

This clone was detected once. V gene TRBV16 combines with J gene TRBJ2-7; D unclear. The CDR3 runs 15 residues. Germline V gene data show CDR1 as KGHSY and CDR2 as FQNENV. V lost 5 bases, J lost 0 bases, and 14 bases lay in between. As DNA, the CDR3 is TGTGCCAGCAGCTACTCGAGCGACCACTCCTACGAGCAGTACTTC. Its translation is CASSYSSDHSYEQYF. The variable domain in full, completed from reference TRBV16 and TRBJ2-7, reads GEEVAQTPKHLVRGEGQKAKLYCAPIKGHSYVFWYQQVLKNEFKFLISFQNENVFDETGMPKERFSAKCLPNSPCSLEIQATKLEDSAVYFCASSYSSDHSYEQYFGPGTRLTVT.

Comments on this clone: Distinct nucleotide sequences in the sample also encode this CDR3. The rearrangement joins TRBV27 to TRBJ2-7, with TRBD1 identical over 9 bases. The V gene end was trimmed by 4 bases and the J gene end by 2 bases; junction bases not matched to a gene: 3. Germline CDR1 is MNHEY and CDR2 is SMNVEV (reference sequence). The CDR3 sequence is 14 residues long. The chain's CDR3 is CASSSGTGPYEQYF. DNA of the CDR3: TGTGCCAGCAGTTCCGGGACAGGGCCCTACGAGCAGTACTTC.

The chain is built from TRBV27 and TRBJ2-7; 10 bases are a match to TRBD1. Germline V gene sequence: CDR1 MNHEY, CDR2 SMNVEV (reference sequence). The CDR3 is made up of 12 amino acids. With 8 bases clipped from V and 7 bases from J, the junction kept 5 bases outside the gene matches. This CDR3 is CASGQGVEEQYF. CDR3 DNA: TGTGCCAGCGGACAGGGGGTTGAGGAGCAGTACTTC.

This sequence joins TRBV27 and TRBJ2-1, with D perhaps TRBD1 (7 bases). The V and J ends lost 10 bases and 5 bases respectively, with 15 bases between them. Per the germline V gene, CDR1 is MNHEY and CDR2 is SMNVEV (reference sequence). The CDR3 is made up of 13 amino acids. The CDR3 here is CATRGTANNEQFF. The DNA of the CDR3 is TGTGCCACACGGGGGACAGCTAACAATGAGCAGTTCTTC.

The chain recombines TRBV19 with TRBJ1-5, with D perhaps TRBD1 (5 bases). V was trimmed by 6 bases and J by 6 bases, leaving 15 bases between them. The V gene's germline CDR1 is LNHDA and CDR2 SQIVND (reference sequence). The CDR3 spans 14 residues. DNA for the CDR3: TGTGCCAGTAGCCTAGGGGTTCTGGGTCAGCCCCAGCATTTT. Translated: CASSLGVLGQPQHF.